This T cell receptor (beta chain) was captured in a study of neurological immune-mediated disorders. cDNA synthesis was performed by 5'RACE with 10-nucleotide random UMIs. From the 5' RACE reads, TCRdb called clonotypes with MiXCR, one entry per CDR3 protein. The sample records fewer than 80,000 distinct CDR3 sequences, under 5.5% being singletons. This clonotype was counted many times. What it binds is not known. Germline V gene sequence: CDR1 SGDLS, CDR2 YYNGEE. Trimming pared 0 bases from V and 0 bases from J, leaving 4 bases between. This CDR3 region has 14 residues. Study results and limitations: Clinical and MRI features did not associate with the cluster found in multiple sclerosis patients. Repertoires from 18 of 34 multiple sclerosis patients grouped phylogenetically into a related-CDR3 cluster, suggesting a possible signature.

This sequence joins TRBV9 and TRBJ1-3; D call uncertain. Sequencing was done on a sample of PBMCs. This TCR was sampled from a woman aged 45-65 years with multiple sclerosis. The CDR3 reads CASSVEDSGNTIYF. The CDR3 DNA reads as TGTGCCAGCAGCGTAGAAGACTCTGGAAACACCATATATTTT.